Listed here are 11 T cell receptor beta chains from one sample, sequenced in a study of T-cell memory formation after mild COVID-19. One entry per CDR3 protein results from TCRdb running MiXCR on the 5' RACE reads. The sample has a few hundred thousand distinct CDR3 sequences; 15% to 20% are singletons. Sample: PBMCs or a T cell subset sorted from them (not recorded which). The receptors were gathered from a young man who had mild COVID-19 (a few samples of this study predate the infection). Cell type and time point are not known.

The V and J genes are TRBV6-5 and TRBJ1-2; D not resolved. V lost 4 bases to trimming and J lost 1 base, with 7 bases between them. CDR3 length equals 13 residues. Germline CDR1 reads MNHEY; CDR2 reads SVGAGI. CDR3 DNA sequence: TGTGCCAGCAGTTTTCACAATAACTATGGCTACACCTTC. This encodes CASSFHNNYGYTF.

This clonotype has just a few counts. V is TRBV18 and J is TRBJ2-5, with D perhaps TRBD2 (5 bases). CDR1 and CDR2 from the germline V gene are KGHSH and LQKENI. V dropped 1 base and J dropped 3 bases, with 6 bases sitting between them. This CDR3 has 13 amino acids. DNA for the CDR3: TGTGCCAGCTCACCACTGCGGGAAGAGACCCAGTACTTC. Its protein product is CASSPLREETQYF.

At least ten counts were recorded for this clonotype. V and J are TRBV7-9 and TRBJ2-7, with D perhaps assigned TRBD1 or TRBD2 (5 bases each). The germline CDR1 and CDR2 sequences are SEHNR and FQNEAQ (reference sequence). The CDR3 has 13 amino acids. Between the trimmed V and J ends, which lost 3 bases and 3 bases, there was a span of 9 bases. CDR3 in amino acids: CASSFRDVYEQYF. The CDR3 bases are TGTGCCAGCAGCTTCCGGGACGTCTACGAGCAGTACTTC.

This clonotype has just a few counts. The V and J genes are TRBV4-3 and TRBJ1-6; maybe TRBD1 (6 bases). The V end lost 4 bases, the J end lost 12 bases, and 19 bases lay between the germline ends. This CDR3 is built from 15 residues. The germline V gene encodes CDR1 LGHNA and CDR2 YSLEER. CDR3 nucleotides: TGCGCCAGCAGCCGGGTACAGGGAGTCCCGATACCCCTCCACTTT. Translation: CASSRVQGVPIPLHF.

The gene calls are TRBV28 and TRBJ1-1; a weak D match, TRBD1 (6 bases). The V end lost 4 bases, the J end lost 2 bases, and 14 bases lay between the germline ends. The CDR3 is 15 residues long. From germline, CDR1 is MDHEN and CDR2 SYDVKM. The CDR3 loop is CASSSPQGPNTEAFF. In nucleotides, the CDR3 is TGTGCCAGCAGTTCCCCCCAGGGGCCAAACACTGAAGCTTTCTTT.

This clonotype was detected a few times. This chain connects TRBV7-9 to TRBJ2-5; tentative D call: TRBD2 (6 bases). The CDR3 covers 14 residues. Germline V gene data show CDR1 as SEHNR and CDR2 as FQNEAQ (reference sequence). The ends were cut back, 2 bases at V and 5 bases at J, with 12 bases in the middle. CDR3 nucleotide sequence: TGTGCCAGCAGCTTATATCTGGGGAGGGAGACCCAGTACTTC. Encoded protein: CASSLYLGRETQYF.

This clonotype occurred a few times. This chain connects TRBV7-6 to TRBJ2-3; weak D call: TRBD1 (5 bases). The CDR3 extends over 16 amino acids. V lost 0 bases to trimming and J lost 6 bases, with 16 bases between them. Germline V gene data show CDR1 as SGHVS and CDR2 as FNYEAQ. CDR3 protein: CASSLAGADHRDTQYF. The CDR3 coding sequence is TGTGCCAGCAGCTTAGCAGGGGCAGACCATAGGGATACGCAGTATTTT.

The V call is TRBV2, the J call TRBJ2-5; possible D gene TRBD1, 6 bases. V lost 4 bases to trimming and J lost 5 bases, with 17 bases between them. Germline CDR1 is SNHLY and CDR2 is FYNNEI. The CDR3 has 15 amino acids. CDR3: CASSALGQGLETQYF. Written as DNA, the CDR3 is TGTGCCAGCAGTGCTCTAGGGCAGGGGTTGGAGACCCAGTACTTC.

J is TRBJ2-3 and V is TRBV12-3 or TRBV12-4, with D unresolved. The CDR3 totals 16 residues. Between the trimmed V and J ends, which lost 3 bases and 2 bases, there was a span of 15 bases. The CDR3 coding sequence is TGTGCCAGCAGTTTTATCTTGCCCGTCAACACAGATACGCAGTATTTT. This translates into CASSFILPVNTDTQYF.

This sequence joins TRBV5-1 and TRBJ2-5; TRBD1 aligns across 7 bases. The trim removed 2 bases at V and 2 bases at J, leaving 6 bases unmatched. Germline CDR1 SGHRS, CDR2 YFSETQ. The CDR3 has 15 residues. In DNA, the CDR3 is TGCGCCAGCAGCTTACAGCCGGGACAGCAAGAGACCCAGTACTTC. It codes for CASSLQPGQQETQYF.

The table lists this clonotype with a few counts. The V call is TRBV7-2, the J call TRBJ2-3; the D is unclear. Trimming shortened V by 6 bases and J by 2 bases, and 12 bases separated the two germline ends. Looked up from germline, CDR1 is SGHTA and CDR2 is FQGNSA. The CDR3 loop spans 14 amino acids. CDR3 nucleotides: TGTGCCAGCAGTTCCCGCCCCGCCACAGATACGCAGTATTTT. This encodes CASSSRPATDTQYF.